Listed below are T cell receptor beta chains from one sample, sequenced in a study of T-cell reconstitution after alpha-beta-depleted transplantation in children. TCRdb processed the PCR reads anew with MiXCR; each CDR3 protein has one entry. The data show tens of thousands of distinct CDR3 sequences, with 5.8% seen just once and 30% held by the top ten. The sequencing here drew on PBMCs, mostly from graft donor cells, taken 60 days after TCRalphabeta/CD19-depleted stem cell transplant. Receptor source: a female patient aged 2 to 10 who had a stem cell transplant for aplastic anemia, so the T cells may come from the graft donor. Both conserved end residues are part of each CDR3.

>TRBV3-1|TRBJ2-3
CASSLYNPVGDTQYF
>TRBV7-2|TRBJ2-6
CASSYSGTYSSGANVLTF
>TRBV14|.
CASSQRGLRGETQFF
>TRBV7-9|TRBJ1-5
CASSSGVQPQHF
>TRBV5-6|TRBJ2-2
CASSRTALNTGELFF
>TRBV10-3|TRBJ2-5
CAISATSGREETQYF
>TRBV20-1|TRBJ2-5
CSASPSGGPWGTQYF
>TRBV3-1|TRBJ2-7
CASSPLTGVEQYF
>TRBV29-1|TRBJ2-5
CSVGGDQETQYF
>TRBV15|TRBJ2-3
CATSRKWTSGYQDTQYF
>TRBV29-1|TRBJ2-6
CSVEGTGANVLTF
>TRBV3-1|TRBJ2-7
CASSKLAGGLSYEQYF
>TRBV12-3/TRBV12-4|TRBJ1-5
CASRPGTGESQPQHF
>TRBV28|TRBJ1-1
CASSFPTGADMKAFF
>TRBV6-5|TRBJ2-1
CASSTRGRPYNEQFF
>TRBV29-1|TRBJ1-4
CSVRDEKLFF
>TRBV5-1|TRBJ2-7
CASSLRPGDNEQYF
>TRBV24-1|TRBJ2-2
CATSEYGTTVRERTGELFF
>TRBV30|TRBJ2-1
CAWSGQRGQFF
>TRBV2|TRBJ2-5
CASSRETGMLETQYF
>TRBV29-1|TRBJ1-1
CSVGFGTVTEAFF
>TRBV13|TRBJ2-3
CASSWAVRSDTQYF
>TRBV29-1|TRBJ2-2
CSVEGNTGELFF
>TRBV3-1|TRBJ2-7
CASSLGPGGGYEQYF
>TRBV21-1|TRBJ1-5
CASSTSPPTGSPQPQHF
>TRBV15|TRBJ2-2
CATSETATGELFF
>TRBV2|TRBJ2-6
CASSVGSHSGANVLTF
>TRBV20-1|TRBJ2-1
CSARCAPIYNEQFF
>TRBV29-1|TRBJ1-2
CSVTVPTRGYTF
>TRBV3-1|TRBJ2-1
CASSQDRLFYNEQFF
>TRBV5-1|TRBJ2-2
CASSLDQGVTGELFF
>TRBV7-9|TRBJ1-1
CASSREGTEAFF
>TRBV20-1|TRBJ2-3
CSAQQGFYPDTQYF
>TRBV7-3|TRBJ2-7
CASSLEGQGRYEQYF
>TRBV20-1|TRBJ2-5
CSSYPASGEETQYF
>TRBV6-5|TRBJ2-5
CASRSPWTGKETQYF
>TRBV28|TRBJ1-4
CASSLLDRATEKLFF
>TRBV7-3|TRBJ2-1
CASSANELTEQFF
>TRBV28|TRBJ1-1
CASSFLGQGNTEAFF
>TRBV12-3/TRBV12-4|TRBJ2-5
CASSLGGGTQYF
>TRBV7-9|TRBJ1-2
CASSPGQGHYGYTF
>TRBV5-5|TRBJ2-5
CASSLAPGGVWYQETQYF
>TRBV7-3|TRBJ2-2
CASSSTSPAGELFF